Below are 5 T cell receptor beta chains sequenced from a single sample in a study of cytomegalovirus exposure and HLA in healthy donors. It was with 60 Vbeta and 13 Jbeta primers that the PCR ran. Here immunoSEQ multiplex PCR was the method, and the copy in TCRdb shows in-frame clones only, minus some. The sample has some 200,000 clones; approximately 84% are singletons. Sequencing was performed on PBMCs. The source is a girl under three years old in good health and CMV-seronegative.

This clone was detected once. This sequence joins TRBV5-6 and TRBJ2-5, with D unclear. This CDR3 has 13 residues. The germline CDR1 and CDR2 sequences are SGHDT and YYEEEE. The V end lost 2 bases, the J end lost 1 base, and 6 bases lay between the germline ends. CDR3: CASSLRGQETQYF. CDR3 DNA sequence: TGTGCCAGCAGCTTACGCGGCCAAGAGACCCAGTACTTC.

The chain uses TRBV25-1 and TRBJ1-4, with D unresolved. CDR3 length equals 14 residues. Trimming stripped 7 bases from V and 3 bases from J, with 12 bases between. Germline V lookup: CDR1 MGHDK, CDR2 SYGVNS. CDR3 region: CASTLAGANEKLFF. Here the CDR3 DNA reads TGTGCCAGCACCCTAGCAGGAGCTAATGAAAAACTGTTTTTT.

The chain employs TRBV9 and TRBJ2-1; D is perhaps TRBD1 (6 bases). The CDR3 sequence is 13 residues long. CDR1 is SGDLS, CDR2 YYNGEE, per germline. Between the trimmed V and J ends, which lost 0 bases and 10 bases, there was a span of 11 bases. For the CDR3, the DNA is TGTGCCAGCAGCGTAGCAGGGGCTCGAGAGCAGTTCTTC. Amino acid sequence: CASSVAGAREQFF.

This clone showed up just a few times. The V and J genes are TRBV6-4 and TRBJ2-2, with D possibly TRBD2 on 6 matching bases. This CDR3 contains 18 residues. V lost 9 bases and J lost 7, with 30 bases in between. The germline V gene encodes CDR1 MRHNA and CDR2 SNTAGT. CDR3 protein: CARLRRGSGFPWGGELFF. The DNA of the CDR3 is TGTGCCAGGCTGAGGCGGGGAAGCGGGTTCCCGTGGGGCGGGGAGCTGTTTTTT.

This rearrangement joins TRBV7-3 to TRBJ2-3; TRBD2 aligns across 9 bases. Germline V gives CDR1 SGHTA, CDR2 FQGTGA. CDR3 length: 17 amino acids. Unmatched junction bases numbered 13, after V lost 5 bases and J lost 4 bases. For the CDR3, the DNA is TGTGCCAGCAGCGTACTTGGGGGCGGGGGGGTGCCAGATACGCAGTATTTT. Its protein is CASSVLGGGGVPDTQYF. The full variable domain, rest sourced from reference TRBV7-3 and TRBJ2-3, is GAGVSQTPSNKVTEKGKYVELRCDPISGHTALYWYRQSLGQGPEFLIYFQGTGAADDSGLPNDRFFAVRPEGSVSTLKIQRTERGDSAVYLCASSVLGGGGVPDTQYFGPGTRLTVL.